Below, one TCR beta chain is given with its context. This record belongs to a study of control samples from healthy donors and cancer patients. The CDR3 is 15 residues long. With 4 bases clipped from V and 7 bases from J, the junction kept 10 bases outside the gene matches. Germline loops: CDR1 SGDLS, CDR2 YYNGEE. Sequencing used immunoSEQ multiplex PCR; TCRdb keeps in-frame clones, though not all of them. The table lists approximately 90,000 clones, roughly 93% of them singletons. This clonotype originated in a young woman in good health. V and J are TRBV9 and TRBJ2-1; 8 bases map to TRBD2. What was sequenced was blood. The CDR3 coding sequence is TGTGCCAGCAGCTCTAATGCGGGAGGTGGTAATGAGCAGTTCTTC. This codes for CASSSNAGGGNEQFF. The whole variable domain, remainder taken from reference TRBV9 and TRBJ2-1, is DSGVTQTPKHLITATGQRVTLRCSPRSGDLSVYWYQQSLDQGLQFLIQYYNGEERAKGNILERFSAQQFPDLHSELNLSSLELGDSALYFCASSSNAGGGNEQFFGPGTRLTVL.